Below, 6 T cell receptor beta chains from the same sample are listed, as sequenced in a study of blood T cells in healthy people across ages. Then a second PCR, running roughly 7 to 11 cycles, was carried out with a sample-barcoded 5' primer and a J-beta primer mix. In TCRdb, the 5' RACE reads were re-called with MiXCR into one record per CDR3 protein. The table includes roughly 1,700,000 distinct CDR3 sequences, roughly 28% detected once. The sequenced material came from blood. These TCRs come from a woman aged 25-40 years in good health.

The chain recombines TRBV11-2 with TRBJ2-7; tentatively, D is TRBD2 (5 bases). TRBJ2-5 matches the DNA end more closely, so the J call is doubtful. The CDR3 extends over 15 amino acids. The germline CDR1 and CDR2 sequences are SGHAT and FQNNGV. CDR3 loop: CASSFRRGEGETQYF. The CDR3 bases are TGTGCCAGCAGCTTTCGCCGGGGTGAGGGAGAGACCCAGTACTTC.

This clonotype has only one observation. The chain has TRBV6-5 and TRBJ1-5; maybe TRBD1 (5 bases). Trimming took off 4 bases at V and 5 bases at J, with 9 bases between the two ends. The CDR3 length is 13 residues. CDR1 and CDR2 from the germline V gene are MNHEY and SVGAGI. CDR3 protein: CASSWVGDQPQHF. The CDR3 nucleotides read TGTGCCAGCAGTTGGGTAGGGGATCAGCCCCAGCATTTT.

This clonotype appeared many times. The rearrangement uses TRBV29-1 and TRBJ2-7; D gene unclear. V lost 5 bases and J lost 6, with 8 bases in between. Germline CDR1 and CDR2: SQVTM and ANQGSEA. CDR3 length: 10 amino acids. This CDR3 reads CSVHEAEQYF. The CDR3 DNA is TGCAGCGTTCATGAAGCCGAGCAGTACTTC.

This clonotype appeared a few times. CDR3: CASVTGTGASTDTQYF. The CDR3 nucleotides are TGCGCCAGTGTGACCGGGACAGGGGCTAGCACAGATACGCAGTATTTT. The chain recombines TRBV5-1 with TRBJ2-3, with TRBD1 identical over 10 bases. The CDR3 runs to 16 residues. V was pared by 8 bases and J by 0 bases, with 9 bases of the junction left unmatched. The germline V gene encodes CDR1 SGHRS and CDR2 YFSETQ.

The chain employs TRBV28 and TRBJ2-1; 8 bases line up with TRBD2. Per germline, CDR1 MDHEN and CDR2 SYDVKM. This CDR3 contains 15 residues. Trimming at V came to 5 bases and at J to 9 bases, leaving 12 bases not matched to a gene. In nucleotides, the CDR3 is TGTGCCAGCAGTCTCTCAGGGACTAGTGGCCGTGAGCAGTTCTTC. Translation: CASSLSGTSGREQFF.

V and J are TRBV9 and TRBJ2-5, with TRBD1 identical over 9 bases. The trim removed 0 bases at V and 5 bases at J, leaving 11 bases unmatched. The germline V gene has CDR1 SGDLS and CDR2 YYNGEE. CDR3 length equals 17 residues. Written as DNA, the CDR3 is TGTGCCAGCAGCGTAGGCCGGACAGGGGCCAGGGGGGAGACCCAGTACTTC. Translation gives CASSVGRTGARGETQYF. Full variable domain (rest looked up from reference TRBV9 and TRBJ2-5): DSGVTQTPKHLITATGQRVTLRCSPRSGDLSVYWYQQSLDQGLQFLIQYYNGEERAKGNILERFSAQQFPDLHSELNLSSLELGDSALYFCASSVGRTGARGETQYFGPGTRLLVL.